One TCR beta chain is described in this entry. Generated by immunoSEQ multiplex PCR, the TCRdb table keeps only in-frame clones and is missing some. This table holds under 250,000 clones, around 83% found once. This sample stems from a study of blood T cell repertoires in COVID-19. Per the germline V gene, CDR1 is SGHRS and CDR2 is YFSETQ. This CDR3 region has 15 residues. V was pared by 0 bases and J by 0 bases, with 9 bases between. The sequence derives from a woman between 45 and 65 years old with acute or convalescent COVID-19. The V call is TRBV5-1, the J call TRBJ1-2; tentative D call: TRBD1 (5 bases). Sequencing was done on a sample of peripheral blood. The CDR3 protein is CASSLAGTSNYGYTF. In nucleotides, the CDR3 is TGCGCCAGCAGCTTGGCGGGGACTTCTAACTATGGCTACACCTTC.